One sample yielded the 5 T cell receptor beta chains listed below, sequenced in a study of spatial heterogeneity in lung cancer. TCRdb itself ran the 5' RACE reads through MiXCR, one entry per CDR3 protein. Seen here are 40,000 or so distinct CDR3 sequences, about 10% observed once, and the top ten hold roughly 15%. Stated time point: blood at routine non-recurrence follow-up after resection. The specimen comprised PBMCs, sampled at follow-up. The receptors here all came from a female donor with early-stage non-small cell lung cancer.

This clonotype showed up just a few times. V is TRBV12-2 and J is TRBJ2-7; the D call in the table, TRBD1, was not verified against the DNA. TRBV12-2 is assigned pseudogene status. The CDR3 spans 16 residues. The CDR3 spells CASRPSTDKSSYEQYF. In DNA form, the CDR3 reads TGTGCAAGTCGCCCCTCGACAGACAAGAGCTCCTACGAGCAGTACTTC.

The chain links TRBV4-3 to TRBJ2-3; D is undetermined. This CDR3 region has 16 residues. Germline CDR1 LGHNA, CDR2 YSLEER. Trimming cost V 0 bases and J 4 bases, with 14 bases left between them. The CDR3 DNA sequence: TGCGCCAGCAGCCAAGATCGCAGGAGAAGCGCAGATACGCAGTATTTT. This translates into CASSQDRRRSADTQYF.

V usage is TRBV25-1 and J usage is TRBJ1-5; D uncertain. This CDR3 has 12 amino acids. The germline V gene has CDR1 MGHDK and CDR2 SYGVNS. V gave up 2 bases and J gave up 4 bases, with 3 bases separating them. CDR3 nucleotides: TGTGCCAGCAGTGAACCAAATCAGCCCCAGCATTTT. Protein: CASSEPNQPQHF.

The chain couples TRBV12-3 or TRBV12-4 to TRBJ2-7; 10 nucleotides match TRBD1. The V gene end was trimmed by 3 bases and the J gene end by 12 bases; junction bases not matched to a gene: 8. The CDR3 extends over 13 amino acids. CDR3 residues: CASSFRTGGGPYF. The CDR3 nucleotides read TGTGCCAGCAGTTTCAGGACAGGGGGAGGCCCGTACTTC.

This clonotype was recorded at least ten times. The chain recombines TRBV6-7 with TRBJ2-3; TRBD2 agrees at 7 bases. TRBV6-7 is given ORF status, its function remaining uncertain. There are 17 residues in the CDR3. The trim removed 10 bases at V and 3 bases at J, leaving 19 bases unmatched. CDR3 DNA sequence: TGTGCCACCGACCCGGGTACCCCGACTAGCTGGACAGATACGCAGTATTTT. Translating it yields CATDPGTPTSWTDTQYF.